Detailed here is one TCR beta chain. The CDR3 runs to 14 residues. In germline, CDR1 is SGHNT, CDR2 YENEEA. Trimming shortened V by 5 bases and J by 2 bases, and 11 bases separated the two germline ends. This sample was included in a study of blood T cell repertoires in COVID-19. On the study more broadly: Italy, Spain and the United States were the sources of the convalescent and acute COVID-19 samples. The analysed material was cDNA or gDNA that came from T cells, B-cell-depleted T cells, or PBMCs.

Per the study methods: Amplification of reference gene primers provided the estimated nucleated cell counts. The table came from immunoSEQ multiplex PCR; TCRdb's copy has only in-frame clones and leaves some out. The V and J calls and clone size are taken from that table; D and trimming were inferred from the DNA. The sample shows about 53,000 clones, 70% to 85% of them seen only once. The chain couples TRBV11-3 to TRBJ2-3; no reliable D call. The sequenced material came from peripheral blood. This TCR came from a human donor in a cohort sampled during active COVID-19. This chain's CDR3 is CASSPGLDTDTQYF. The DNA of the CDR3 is TGTGCCAGCAGCCCTGGTCTAGACACAGATACGCAGTATTTT.